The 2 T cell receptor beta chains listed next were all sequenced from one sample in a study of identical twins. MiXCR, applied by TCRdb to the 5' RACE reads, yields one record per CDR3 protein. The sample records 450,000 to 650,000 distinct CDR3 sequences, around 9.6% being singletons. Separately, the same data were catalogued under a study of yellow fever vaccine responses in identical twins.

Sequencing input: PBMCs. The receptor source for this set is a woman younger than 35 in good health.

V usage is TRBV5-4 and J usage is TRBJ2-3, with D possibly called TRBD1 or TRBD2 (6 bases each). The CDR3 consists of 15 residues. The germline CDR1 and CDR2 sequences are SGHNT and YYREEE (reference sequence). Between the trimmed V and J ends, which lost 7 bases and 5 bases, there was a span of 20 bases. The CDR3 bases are TGTGCCAGCTCATTTGGGGGGCGGTTAGAAGATACGCAGTATTTT. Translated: CASSFGGRLEDTQYF.

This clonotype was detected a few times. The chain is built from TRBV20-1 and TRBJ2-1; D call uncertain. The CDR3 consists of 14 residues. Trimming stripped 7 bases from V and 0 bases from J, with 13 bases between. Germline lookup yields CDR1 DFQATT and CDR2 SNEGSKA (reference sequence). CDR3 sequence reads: CSGDGGDSYNEQFF. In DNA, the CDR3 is TGCAGTGGAGATGGCGGAGACTCCTACAATGAGCAGTTCTTC.